These 27 T cell receptor beta chains were all obtained from the same sample, sequenced in a study of human T cells and chemical hapten exposure. TCRdb re-called the RACE reads with MiXCR, one entry per CDR3 protein. In the table there are about 340,000 distinct CDR3 sequences, roughly 6.9% of which are singletons. Time point of the sample: patch test 1, 2 weeks after DPC sensitization. Treatment of the sample: therapeutic diphenylcyclopropenone sensitization with weekly scalp DPC. The material sequenced was whole blood, taken in connection with sensitization to the hapten diphenylcyclopropenone (DPC). These receptors came from a woman between 18 and 29 years old with alopecia areata. Some clones in this sample may be carry-over from other donors' samples.

The chain links TRBV27 to TRBJ2-4, with 9 bases matching TRBD1. This CDR3 comprises 19 residues. CDR1 MNHEY and CDR2 SMNVEV come from the germline V gene (reference sequence). V lost 5 bases to trimming and J lost 0 bases; unmatched junction nucleotides: 14. The CDR3 sequence is CASSTSPMNRGLAKNIQYF. The CDR3 DNA reads as TGTGCCAGCAGTACCTCTCCCATGAACAGGGGGCTAGCCAAAAACATTCAGTACTTC.

This clonotype was recorded many times. The V gene is TRBV4-2, the J gene TRBJ2-7; D might be TRBD1 (6 bases). The V end was cut by 4 bases, the J end by 2 bases, with 15 bases between. Germline lookup yields CDR1 LGHNA and CDR2 YNFKEQ. This CDR3 spans 15 amino acids. Written as DNA, the CDR3 is TGTGCCAGCAGCCCCATCGGGACAAATGCCTACGAGCAGTACTTC. Protein: CASSPIGTNAYEQYF.

The table lists this clonotype with a few counts. CDR3 nucleotide sequence: TGTGCCAGCAGCTTCCCGTATAGCGGGTCCGGTTACGAGCAGTACTTC. Protein: CASSFPYSGSGYEQYF. The chain carries TRBV7-2 and TRBJ2-7; TRBD2 aligns across 7 bases. Germline V gene data show CDR1 as SGHTA and CDR2 as FQGNSA. The CDR3 is 16 residues long. Unmatched junction bases numbered 12, after V lost 3 bases and J lost 4 bases.

There are a few counts of this clonotype. The chain has TRBV5-1 and TRBJ2-3; either TRBD1 or TRBD2 may fit D (5 bases each). CDR3 length: 13 amino acids. The germline gives CDR1 SGHRS, CDR2 YFSETQ. V was trimmed by 10 bases and J by 3 bases, leaving 15 bases between them. Here the CDR3 reads CAARGALTDTQYF. For the CDR3, the DNA is TGCGCCGCACGAGGGGCTCTAACAGATACGCAGTATTTT.

V and J are TRBV7-9 and TRBJ2-2; maybe TRBD1 (6 bases). CDR1 is SEHNR and CDR2 is FQNEAQ in the germline V gene (reference sequence). The CDR3 covers 18 residues. The V end was cut by 1 base, the J end by 4 bases, with 19 bases between. CDR3 amino acids: CASSLGLGRGRGTGELFF. For the CDR3, the DNA is TGTGCCAGCAGCTTAGGCCTCGGCAGGGGACGTGGCACCGGGGAGCTGTTTTTT.

This clonotype has a count of ten or more. J is TRBJ1-2 and V is TRBV4-3; weak D call: TRBD1 (6 bases). In germline, CDR1 is LGHNA, CDR2 YSLEER. CDR3 size: 17 residues. V dropped 2 bases and J dropped 8 bases, with 24 bases sitting between them. CDR3 in amino acids: CASSQNLFSGRTVGYTF. Written as DNA, the CDR3 is TGCGCCAGCAGCCAAAACTTATTTTCGGGACGGACAGTCGGCTACACCTTC.

This clonotype was observed many times. This sequence joins TRBV23-1 and TRBJ2-7; tentatively, D is TRBD2 (6 bases). TRBV23-1 is noted as an ORF with a role that remains uncertain. V was cut by 2 bases and J by 4 bases, with 15 bases left in between. This CDR3 spans 15 amino acids. The CDR3 reads CASSQQRVREYEQYF. Written as DNA, the CDR3 is TGCGCCAGCAGTCAACAGAGGGTTCGGGAGTACGAGCAGTACTTC.

In its sample, this clonotype was seen a few times. The CDR3 here is CASSLSNGLISGNTIYF. CDR3 sequence (DNA): TGTGCCAGCAGCTTATCAAATGGACTGATCTCTGGAAACACCATATATTTT. The chain joins TRBV11-1 to TRBJ1-3, with no clear D. This CDR3 contains 17 residues. The V end lost 2 bases, the J end lost 0 bases, and 14 bases lay between the germline ends. CDR1 and CDR2 from the germline V gene are SGHAT and FQDESV (reference sequence). Full variable domain (remainder filled in from reference TRBV11-1 and TRBJ1-3): EAEVAQSPRYKITEKSQAVAFWCDPISGHATLYWYRQILGQGPELLVQFQDESVVDDSQLPKDRFSAERLKGVDSTLKIQPAELGDSAMYLCASSLSNGLISGNTIYFGEGSWLTVV.

This clonotype has ten or more counts. The chain has TRBV27 and TRBJ2-2, with D maybe TRBD2 (7 bases). V was shortened by 7 bases and J by 0 bases, with 18 bases between the two germline ends. The CDR3 is 17 amino acids. Germline lookup yields CDR1 MNHEY and CDR2 SMNVEV (reference sequence). The CDR3 sequence is CASTRVAGASNTGELFF. DNA for the CDR3: TGTGCCAGCACCCGAGTGGCGGGGGCTTCGAACACCGGGGAGCTGTTTTTT.

This clonotype was seen a few times. The rearrangement links TRBV29-1 to TRBJ1-2; the D gene is possibly TRBD1 (5 bases). CDR3 length equals 13 residues. Trimming pared 7 bases from V and 6 bases from J, leaving 18 bases between. CDR1 SQVTM and CDR2 ANQGSEA come from the germline V gene. The CDR3, as DNA: TGCAGCGCCAACGGGGGGTTAAGGGATGGCTACACCTTC. Its protein is CSANGGLRDGYTF.

This clonotype has only a few counts. V is TRBV6-6 and J is TRBJ1-2, with D tentatively TRBD1 (5 bases). Germline-derived CDR1 and CDR2 are MNHNY and SVGAGI (reference sequence). Trimming pared 2 bases from V and 1 base from J, leaving 8 bases between. The CDR3 sequence is 14 residues long. CDR3: CASSYERGNYGYTF. CDR3 sequence (DNA): TGTGCCAGCAGTTACGAGAGGGGTAACTATGGCTACACCTTC.

In its sample, this clonotype was seen many times. The gene calls are TRBV9 and TRBJ2-1; the match to TRBD2 covers 9 bases. V shed 3 bases and J 4 bases; nucleotides not matched to a gene: 8. The CDR3 extends over 16 amino acids. Germline V CDR1 and CDR2: SGDLS, YYNGEE. DNA for the CDR3: TGTGCCAGCAGCGGCCCCGGAGCGGGGGGATACAATGAGCAGTTCTTC. Translating gives CASSGPGAGGYNEQFF.

This clonotype was seen a few times. V is TRBV5-4 and J is TRBJ2-3; 7 nucleotides align to TRBD1. Germline lookup yields CDR1 SGHNT and CDR2 YYREEE (reference sequence). The CDR3 runs 16 residues. The junction had 10 bases not matched to a gene; V was cut back by 3 bases and J by 3 bases. CDR3 DNA sequence: TGTGCCAGCAGCTCCGGAGACAGGGTGATGACAGATACGCAGTATTTT. Protein: CASSSGDRVMTDTQYF.

This clonotype was seen a few times. The chain couples TRBV18 to TRBJ1-5, with D perhaps matching TRBD1 (6 bases). The CDR3 consists of 16 residues. From germline, CDR1 is KGHSH and CDR2 LQKENI. The V gene lost 5 bases and the J gene lost 7 bases, with 21 bases spanning the gap. The CDR3 here is CASSSGTVGANQPQHF. The CDR3 nucleotides are TGTGCCAGCTCATCGGGAACAGTGGGGGCGAACCAGCCCCAGCATTTT. Filled out from reference TRBV18 and TRBJ1-5, the complete variable domain reads NAGVMQNPRHLVRRRGQEARLRCSPMKGHSHVYWYRQLPEEGLKFMVYLQKENIIDESGMPKERFSAEFPKEGPSILRIQQVVRGDSAAYFCASSSGTVGANQPQHFGDGTRLSIL.

This clonotype was counted a few times. The chain carries TRBV9 and TRBJ1-3, with a weak D call TRBD1 (6 bases). Germline V gene data show CDR1 as SGDLS and CDR2 as YYNGEE. V was pared by 2 bases and J by 0 bases, with 15 bases between. The CDR3 is 17 residues long. The CDR3 nucleotides are TGTGCCAGCAGCGTCCACAGGGACGAATACTCTGGAAACACCATATATTTT. It yields the protein CASSVHRDEYSGNTIYF.

This clonotype was detected only a few times. The CDR3 loop is CASSQGTGSSYEQYF. Written as DNA, the CDR3 is TGCGCCAGCAGCCAAGGGACAGGGAGCTCCTACGAGCAGTACTTC. V usage is TRBV4-3 and J usage is TRBJ2-7, with 8 bases that match TRBD1. Germline V gene lookup returns CDR1 LGHNA and CDR2 YSLEER. The junction had 2 bases not matched to a gene; V was cut back by 1 base and J by 0 bases. This CDR3 is 15 amino acids long.

This sequence joins TRBV4-3 and TRBJ1-1; TRBD1 aligns across 7 bases. Germline V gives CDR1 LGHNA, CDR2 YSLEER. V dropped 2 bases and J dropped 10; count of bases not matched to a gene: 10. This CDR3 comprises 14 residues. The CDR3 spells CASSQRQGQEGAFF. The CDR3 DNA follows: TGCGCCAGCAGCCAACGACAGGGCCAGGAAGGAGCTTTCTTT.

This clonotype has at least ten counts. The genes are TRBV27 and TRBJ2-3; D call uncertain. Deletions cut 0 bases from V and 2 bases from J, with 6 bases between. CDR1 MNHEY and CDR2 SMNVEV come from the germline V gene (reference sequence). This CDR3 comprises 14 residues. The CDR3 is CASSLSMATDTQYF. The CDR3 DNA follows: TGTGCCAGCAGTTTATCGATGGCCACAGATACGCAGTATTTT.

This chain links TRBV7-2 with TRBJ2-3; TRBD1 is a possible D gene (5 bases). This CDR3 contains 17 residues. With 4 bases removed from V and 3 bases from J, the gap between germline ends came to 20 bases. Looked up from germline, CDR1 is SGHTA and CDR2 is FQGNSA. The DNA for the CDR3 is TGTGCCAGCAGCTGGGGCAAGGACACCTCACGTACAGATACGCAGTATTTT. Translating gives CASSWGKDTSRTDTQYF.

This clonotype came up a few times. The chain carries TRBV3-1 and TRBJ2-2; 11 positions agree with TRBD1. Germline lookup yields CDR1 LGHDT and CDR2 YNNKEL (reference sequence). Trimming took 4 bases from V and 3 from J; bases not matched to a gene: 4. CDR3 length: 16 residues. CDR3 bases: TGTGCCAGCAGCCTTGGGACAGGGGGGTACACCGGGGAGCTGTTTTTT. Its translation is CASSLGTGGYTGELFF. The full variable domain, with the rest looked up from reference TRBV3-1 and TRBJ2-2, is DTAVSQTPKYLVTQMGNDKSIKCEQNLGHDTMYWYKQDSKKFLKIMFSYNNKELIINETVPNRFSPKSPDKAHLNLHINSLELGDSAVYFCASSLGTGGYTGELFFGEGSRLTVL.

The rearrangement uses TRBV11-2 and TRBJ2-3; D is unresolved. Germline-derived CDR1 and CDR2 are SGHAT and FQNNGV. The CDR3 sequence is 14 residues long. V lost 6 bases and J lost 6, with 16 bases in between. The CDR3 protein is CASRTGSGEDTQYF. The CDR3, as DNA: TGTGCCAGCAGAACGGGTAGTGGTGAGGATACGCAGTATTTT.

This clonotype was observed a handful of times. The chain links TRBV5-4 to TRBJ1-2; D not certain. V lost 0 bases, J lost 4 bases, and 10 bases lay in between. The CDR3 spans 14 residues. Per germline, CDR1 SGHNT and CDR2 YYREEE (reference sequence). The CDR3 DNA reads TGTGCCAGCAGCTTGGAGGCCAGCCGCTATGGCTACACCTTC. It codes for CASSLEASRYGYTF.

This clonotype was seen more than once but under ten times. The V call is TRBV4-3, the J call TRBJ1-1; 7 bases map to TRBD1. Losses at the gene ends were 6 bases for V and 4 bases for J; bases not matched to a gene: 8. The CDR3 covers 14 residues. CDR1 is LGHNA, CDR2 YSLEER, per germline. The CDR3, as DNA: TGCGCCAGCAGTCACAGGGGTGAGGGCACTGAAGCTTTCTTT. This translates into CASSHRGEGTEAFF.

The chain's CDR3 is CASSAHPGAHYEQYF. DNA of the CDR3: TGTGCCAGCAGCGCCCATCCCGGGGCTCACTACGAGCAGTACTTC. This chain links TRBV9 with TRBJ2-7; D may match TRBD1 or TRBD2 (5 bases each). Trimming took off 3 bases at V and 3 bases at J, with 16 bases between the two ends. The CDR3 is 15 amino acids. The germline gives CDR1 SGDLS, CDR2 YYNGEE.

Only a few counts were recorded for this clonotype. The chain combines TRBV7-9 with TRBJ2-5; D is undetermined. Germline CDR1 is SEHNR and CDR2 is FQNEAQ (reference sequence). The CDR3 extends over 13 amino acids. V lost 4 bases and J lost 4, with 10 bases in between. CDR3 sequence (DNA): TGTGCCAGCAGCTCTCCTTCCCCAGAGACCCAGTACTTC. Amino acids: CASSSPSPETQYF.

This clonotype was seen ten or more times. The chain joins TRBV20-1 to TRBJ2-5; maybe TRBD1 (6 bases). Germline lookup yields CDR1 DFQATT and CDR2 SNEGSKA (reference sequence). V was cut by 4 bases and J by 1 base, with 13 bases left in between. The CDR3 contains 14 residues. The CDR3 here is CSAIEDSLQETQYF. The CDR3 DNA reads as TGCAGTGCTATAGAGGACAGCCTCCAAGAGACCCAGTACTTC.

This clonotype was recorded at least ten times. The junction departs from the called germline gene at one end, perhaps through a read error. Here the CDR3 reads CASSPREAGTYSEQFF. The CDR3 DNA is TGTGCCAGCTCACCAAGGGAAGCGGGTACCTACAGTGAGCAGTTCTTC. The chain combines TRBV18 with TRBJ2-1, with a weak D call TRBD2 (6 bases). This CDR3 is 16 amino acids long. The germline gives CDR1 KGHSH, CDR2 LQKENI.